This T cell receptor (beta chain) was captured by sequencing in a study of OX40 agonist ivuxolimab in advanced cancers. With 5 bases removed from V and 10 bases from J, the gap between germline ends came to 12 bases. CDR1 and CDR2 from the germline V gene are MNHEY and SVGAGI. The CDR3 has 13 amino acids. TCRdb's copy holds only in-frame clones and misses some; the assay was immunoSEQ multiplex PCR. This repertoire shows approximately 72,000 clones, roughly 82% found once; its top ten account for 1.6%. This chain joins TRBV6-5 and TRBJ1-6, with D tentatively TRBD1 (5 bases). The sequencing used CD4+ or CD8+ T cells sorted from blood, collected in a trial of the OX40 agonist ivuxolimab. The receptor was derived from an adult with an advanced solid tumor such as melanoma, head and neck, liver or kidney cancer. CDR3 amino acids: CASSISGRSPLHF. The CDR3 bases are TGTGCCAGCAGTATATCAGGGAGATCACCCCTCCACTTT.